The following is a T cell receptor (beta chain) sequence with its context. Antigen unknown. V lost 3 bases to trimming and J lost 5 bases, with 13 bases between them. CDR1 and CDR2 from the germline V gene are LNHDA and SQIVND (reference sequence). The CDR3 totals 14 residues. Profiling relied on immunoSEQ multiplex PCR, and the TCRdb table lists in-frame clones only, not all of them. The table lists 150,000 to 200,000 clones, roughly 91% of them singletons. The data stem from a study of cytomegalovirus exposure and HLA in healthy donors. Study-wide findings and caveats: It was about 180 TCR beta chains that were listed as cytomegalovirus-associated. The classifier reportedly diagnosed cytomegalovirus status with high sensitivity and specificity.

Sequences were obtained from PBMCs. The chain couples TRBV19 to TRBJ1-2; the D gene is possibly TRBD1 (5 bases). The clonotype was recovered from a woman aged 18-35 years in good health and CMV-seropositive. CDR3 sequence: CASSIARVEYGYTF. For the CDR3, the DNA is TGTGCCAGTAGTATCGCCAGGGTCGAGTATGGCTACACCTTC.